A selection of T cell receptor beta chains follows, all from one sample in a study of T cell responses to AZD1222 COVID-19 vaccine. Assay used: immunoSEQ multiplex PCR; TCRdb lists only in-frame clones, some missing. In the table there are some 140,000 clones, more than 85% of which are singletons. The specimen comprised peripheral blood, sampled on day 0 of AZD1222 vaccination. These receptor sequences come from an adult in good health. Both conserved end residues are part of each CDR3. D genes are given only for firm matches. Size is omitted from some rows. Given values are once, few, many or a class for expanded clones.

>TRBJ1-1|.|.|TRBV11-3
CASSLRGSPEAFF
TGTGCCAGCAGCTTGAGGGGCAGCCCTGAAGCTTTCTTT
>TRBJ1-4|.|.|TRBV27
CASSLIGGPYEKLFF
TGTGCCAGCAGTTTAATCGGGGGCCCTTATGAAAAACTGTTTTTT
>TRBJ1-5|.|TRBD1|TRBV4-2
CASSPGTGQQPQHF
TGTGCCAGCAGCCCAGGGACAGGTCAACAGCCCCAGCATTTT
>TRBJ2-7|.|TRBD2|TRBV19
CASSIATSAYEQYF
TGTGCCAGTAGTATAGCCACTAGCGCCTACGAGCAGTACTTC
>TRBJ1-5|few|TRBD1|TRBV5-8
CASSLSYGTGGYGNQPQHF
TGTGCCAGCAGCTTGTCATACGGGACAGGGGGCTATGGCAATCAGCCCCAGCATTTT
>TRBJ2-1|.|.|TRBV27
CASRSARGGGYNEQFF
TGTGCCAGCAGGTCCGCTCGGGGTGGCGGTTACAATGAGCAGTTCTTC
>TRBJ1-5|.|.|TRBV3-1/TRBV3-2
CASSHAYQPQHF
TGTGCCAGCAGCCACGCCTATCAGCCCCAGCATTTT
>TRBJ2-2|once|.|TRBV29-1
CSVVAVKNTGELFF
TGCAGCGTTGTGGCAGTCAAGAACACCGGGGAGCTGTTTTTT
>TRBJ1-1|.|.|TRBV5-6
CASSLRGRTMNTEAFF
TGTGCCAGCAGCCTTCGAGGGCGAACTATGAACACTGAAGCTTTCTTT
>TRBJ1-2|.|TRBD1|TRBV2
CASSPPLRDRGDYGYTF
TGTGCCAGCAGTCCTCCACTCCGGGACAGGGGTGACTATGGCTACACCTTC
>TRBJ2-3|.|TRBD2|TRBV6-6
CASSYSGEGPLGTQYF
TGTGCCAGCAGTTACTCGGGGGAGGGCCCTCTGGGTACGCAGTATTTT
>TRBJ1-1|.|.|TRBV4-3
CASSQLRGTEAFF
TGCGCCAGCAGCCAGCTCCGGGGGACTGAAGCTTTCTTT
>TRBJ2-7|.|.|TRBV11-2
CASSPTGGSRSYEQYF
TGTGCCAGCAGCCCCACTGGCGGGTCGCGCTCCTACGAGCAGTACTTC
>TRBJ1-6|.|.|TRBV19
CASSILGEDSPLHF
TGTGCCAGTAGTATTTTAGGGGAGGATTCACCCCTCCACTTT
>TRBJ2-1|once|.|TRBV7-3
CASSFLFTAVSYNEQFF
TGTGCCAGCAGCTTCTTGTTTACGGCCGTATCCTACAATGAGCAGTTCTTC
>TRBJ2-7|.|TRBD1|TRBV24-1
CATSDRDRGYEQYF
TGTGCCACCAGTGATCGGGACAGGGGGTACGAGCAGTACTTC
>TRBJ2-5|.|TRBD1|TRBV28
CASSSPPDREETQYF
TGTGCCAGCAGTTCCCCACCCGACAGGGAAGAGACCCAGTACTTC
>TRBJ2-5|.|.|TRBV5-6
CASSLVNTGETQYF
TGTGCCAGCAGCTTGGTAAATACAGGGGAGACCCAGTACTTC
>TRBJ1-1|once|.|TRBV30
CAWSARGWGTWNTEAFF
TGTGCCTGGAGTGCCCGTGGTTGGGGGACATGGAACACTGAAGCTTTCTTT
>TRBJ2-7|.|TRBD2|TRBV7-6
CDQAGTHLFSEQYF
TGTGACCAAGCGGGAACACACCTATTCTCCGAGCAGTACTTC
>TRBJ1-3|.|.|TRBV1
CTSSPNGTGDSGNTIYF
TGCACCAGCAGCCCTAACGGGACAGGGGACTCTGGAAACACCATATATTTT
>TRBJ2-1|.|.|TRBV5-4
CASSLEPESSYNEQFF
TGTGCCAGCAGCTTGGAGCCAGAAAGCTCCTACAATGAGCAGTTCTTC
>TRBJ1-5|.|TRBD1|TRBV7-9
CASSVGQGAVFDQPQHF
TGTGCCAGCAGCGTTGGACAGGGGGCTGTATTTGATCAGCCCCAGCATTTT
>TRBJ1-1|.|.|TRBV7-9
CASSLGRLEAFF
TGTGCCAGCAGCTTAGGGCGGCTTGAAGCTTTCTTT
>TRBJ2-7|.|TRBD2|TRBV14
CASSRGRAQFSYEQYF
TGTGCCAGCAGCCGGGGGAGGGCCCAATTCTCCTACGAGCAGTACTTC
>TRBJ1-2|.|.|TRBV12-5
CASGPGWRGSDYGYTF
TGTGCTAGTGGTCCCGGTTGGCGGGGGTCGGACTATGGCTACACCTTC
>TRBJ2-7|.|TRBD2|TRBV7-9
CASSSTGTRVEYEQYF
TGTGCCAGCAGCTCAACCGGGACTAGGGTAGAATATGAGCAGTACTTC
>TRBJ2-7|.|.|TRBV30
CAWSVYTDSSYEQYF
TGTGCCTGGAGTGTATATACCGATAGCTCCTACGAGCAGTACTTC
>TRBJ2-5|.|.|TRBV10-3
CAISESGLGEETQYF
TGTGCCATCAGTGAGTCTGGGCTAGGCGAAGAGACCCAGTACTTC
>TRBJ2-3|once|TRBD2|TRBV7-9
CASSFLTSGSRDTQYF
TGTGCCAGCAGCTTCCTGACTAGCGGGAGTCGAGATACGCAGTATTTT
>TRBJ2-1|.|TRBD2|TRBV4-2
CASKLSGGSSYNEQFF
TGTGCCAGCAAACTTAGCGGGGGTAGCTCCTACAATGAGCAGTTCTTC
>TRBJ1-2|.|.|TRBV5-1
CASGNRSYGYTF
TGCGCCAGCGGGAACAGAAGCTATGGCTACACCTTC
>TRBJ2-5|.|TRBD1|TRBV3-1/TRBV3-2
CASSQSMTGGQETQYF
TGTGCCAGCAGCCAATCGATGACAGGGGGCCAAGAGACCCAGTACTTC
>TRBJ2-7|.|.|TRBV5-1
CASSLDGYEQYF
TGCGCCAGCAGCTTGGACGGTTACGAGCAGTACTTC
>TRBJ1-5|.|.|TRBV5-6
CASSLGRQPNQPQHF
TGTGCCAGCAGCTTGGGGCGGCAGCCCAATCAGCCCCAGCATTTT
>TRBJ1-4|.|TRBD1|TRBV5-1
CASSLEGPGTGVDNEKLFF
TGCGCCAGCAGCTTGGAAGGTCCCGGGACAGGGGTTGATAATGAAAAACTGTTTTTT
>TRBJ2-5|.|.|TRBV11-2
CASSPWEGETQYF
TGTGCCAGCAGCCCATGGGAAGGGGAGACCCAGTACTTC
>TRBJ1-1|.|TRBD1|TRBV6-5
CASSAGTGPNTEAFF
TGTGCCAGCAGCGCCGGGACAGGGCCGAACACTGAAGCTTTCTTT
>TRBJ1-4|few|.|TRBV19
CASSLTATNEKLFF
TGTGCCAGTAGTTTGACCGCAACTAATGAAAAACTGTTTTTT
>TRBJ2-7|.|.|TRBV5-1
CASSLGRARSEQYF
TGCGCCAGCAGCTTGGGGAGGGCCCGCAGTGAGCAGTACTTC
>TRBJ2-7|.|TRBD1|TRBV27
CASSHSTGTHQTYEQYF
TGTGCCAGCAGTCACTCGACAGGGACCCACCAAACCTACGAGCAGTACTTC
>TRBJ1-1|.|.|TRBV19
CASSTPVNTEAFF
TGTGCCAGTAGTACCCCAGTGAACACTGAAGCTTTCTTT
>TRBJ2-3|few|.|TRBV7-3
CASSSLESRDTQYF
TGTGCCAGCAGCTCACTAGAATCCAGAGATACGCAGTATTTT
>TRBJ2-1|.|TRBD1|TRBV5-1
CASSLTGTAGAYEQFF
TGCGCCAGCAGCCTAACCGGGACAGCCGGGGCATATGAGCAGTTCTTC
>TRBJ1-1|.|.|TRBV30
CAWRGGLYTEAFF
TGTGCCTGGAGAGGAGGCCTCTACACTGAAGCTTTCTTT
>TRBJ1-1|once|.|TRBV9
CASSVVAGVTEAFF
TGTGCCAGCAGCGTAGTGGCAGGGGTCACTGAAGCTTTCTTT
>TRBJ1-6|.|TRBD1|TRBV30
CASGQGHSPLHF
TGTGCCTCTGGACAGGGTCATTCACCCCTCCACTTT
>TRBJ1-1|.|TRBD1|TRBV3-1/TRBV3-2
CASSPGGQDTEAFF
TGTGCCAGCAGCCCGGGGGGACAGGACACTGAAGCTTTCTTT